This TCR beta chain derives from a study of blood T cell repertoires in COVID-19. V trimming: 2 bases; J trimming: 6 bases; junction bases outside the gene matches: 9. From germline, CDR1 is SGHDT and CDR2 YYEEEE. The CDR3 runs to 17 residues. Enrollees, about 18 to 89 years old, lived in 24 US areas. Categorization into cohorts depended on clinical history that participants reported. Per the authors' pipeline: By means of reference gene primer amplification, nucleated cell counts were estimated. The data were produced by immunoSEQ multiplex PCR, yet TCRdb's version contains in-frame clones alone and is incomplete. That table gives V, J and clone size, and the DNA gave D and trimming. The sample consists of 170,000 or so clones, roughly 87% of them appearing once. This clone was counted between two and nine times.

Material for sequencing was PBMCs or T cells enriched from blood (not recorded which). This receptor was obtained from a woman in her 50s who had recovered from COVID-19. The V call is TRBV5-6, the J call TRBJ2-2; 11 positions agree with TRBD1. For the CDR3, the DNA is TGTGCCAGCAGCTTAAACCGGGACAGGGGGTATGCCGGGGAGCTGTTTTTT. It codes for CASSLNRDRGYAGELFF.